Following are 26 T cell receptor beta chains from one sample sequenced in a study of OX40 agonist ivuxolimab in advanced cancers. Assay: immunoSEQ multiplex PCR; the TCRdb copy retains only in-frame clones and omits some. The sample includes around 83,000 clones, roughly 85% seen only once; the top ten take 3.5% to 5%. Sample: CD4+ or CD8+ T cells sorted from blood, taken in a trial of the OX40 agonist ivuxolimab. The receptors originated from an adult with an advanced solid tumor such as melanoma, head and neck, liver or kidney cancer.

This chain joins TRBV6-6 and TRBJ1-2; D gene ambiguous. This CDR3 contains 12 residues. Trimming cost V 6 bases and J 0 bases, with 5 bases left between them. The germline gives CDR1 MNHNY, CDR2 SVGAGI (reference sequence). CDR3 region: CASRATNYGYTF. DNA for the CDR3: TGTGCCAGCAGGGCCACTAACTATGGCTACACCTTC.

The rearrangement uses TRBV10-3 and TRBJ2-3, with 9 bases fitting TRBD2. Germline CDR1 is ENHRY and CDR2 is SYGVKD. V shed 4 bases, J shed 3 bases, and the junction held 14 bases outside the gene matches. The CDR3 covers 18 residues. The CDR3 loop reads CAISALAGEGTGTDTQYF. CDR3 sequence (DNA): TGTGCCATCAGTGCTTTAGCGGGAGAAGGTACTGGGACAGATACGCAGTATTTT.

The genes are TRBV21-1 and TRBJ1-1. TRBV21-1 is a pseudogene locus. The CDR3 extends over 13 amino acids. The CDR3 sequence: CASSKRAVFEAFF. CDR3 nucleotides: TGTGCCAGCAGCAAAAGGGCCGTGTTTGAAGCTTTCTTT.

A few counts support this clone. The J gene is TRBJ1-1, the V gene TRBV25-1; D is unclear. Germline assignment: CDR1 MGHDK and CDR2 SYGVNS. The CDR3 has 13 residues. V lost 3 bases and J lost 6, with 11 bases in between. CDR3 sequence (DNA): TGTGCCAGCAGTGATCAATACGTCCCTGAAGCTTTCTTT. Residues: CASSDQYVPEAFF.

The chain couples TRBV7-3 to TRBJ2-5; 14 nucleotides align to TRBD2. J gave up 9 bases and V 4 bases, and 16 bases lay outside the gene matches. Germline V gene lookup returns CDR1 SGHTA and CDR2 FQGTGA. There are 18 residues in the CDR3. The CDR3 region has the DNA TGTGCCAGCAGCTCGCCGCTCAGACTAGCGGGAGGGCCGGGGTCCCAGTACTTC. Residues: CASSSPLRLAGGPGSQYF.

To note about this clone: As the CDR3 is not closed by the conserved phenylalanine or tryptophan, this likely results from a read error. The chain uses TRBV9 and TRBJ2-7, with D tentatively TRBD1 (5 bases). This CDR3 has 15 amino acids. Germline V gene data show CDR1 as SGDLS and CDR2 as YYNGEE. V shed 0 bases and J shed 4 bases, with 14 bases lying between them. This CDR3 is CASSVAVGAAYEQYL. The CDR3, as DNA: TGTGCCAGCAGCGTAGCTGTAGGGGCGGCTTACGAGCAGTACCTC.

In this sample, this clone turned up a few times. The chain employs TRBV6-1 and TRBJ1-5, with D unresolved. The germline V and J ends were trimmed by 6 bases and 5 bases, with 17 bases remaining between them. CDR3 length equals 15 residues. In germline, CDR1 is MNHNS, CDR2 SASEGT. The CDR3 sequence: CASSPPGGRDQPQHF. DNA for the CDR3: TGTGCCAGCAGCCCCCCCGGAGGAAGGGATCAGCCCCAGCATTTT.

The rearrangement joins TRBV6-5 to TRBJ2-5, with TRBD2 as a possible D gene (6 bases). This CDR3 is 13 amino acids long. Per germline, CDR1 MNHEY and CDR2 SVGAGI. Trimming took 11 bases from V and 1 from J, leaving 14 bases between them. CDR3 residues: CASLPAGQETQYF. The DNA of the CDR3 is TGTGCCTCTCTCCCAGCGGGCCAAGAGACCCAGTACTTC.

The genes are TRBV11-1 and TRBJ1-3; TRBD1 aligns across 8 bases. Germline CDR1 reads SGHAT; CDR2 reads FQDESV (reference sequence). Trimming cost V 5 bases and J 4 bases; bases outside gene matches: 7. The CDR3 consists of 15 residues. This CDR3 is CASSPETGAGNTIYF. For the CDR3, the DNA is TGTGCCAGCAGCCCGGAGACAGGGGCCGGAAACACCATATATTTT.

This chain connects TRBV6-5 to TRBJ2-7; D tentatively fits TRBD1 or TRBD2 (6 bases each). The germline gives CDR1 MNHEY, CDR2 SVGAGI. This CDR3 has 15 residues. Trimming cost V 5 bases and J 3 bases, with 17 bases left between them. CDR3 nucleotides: TGTGCCAGCAGTAAGACGGAGGGGGGCTACTACGAGCAGTACTTC. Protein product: CASSKTEGGYYEQYF.

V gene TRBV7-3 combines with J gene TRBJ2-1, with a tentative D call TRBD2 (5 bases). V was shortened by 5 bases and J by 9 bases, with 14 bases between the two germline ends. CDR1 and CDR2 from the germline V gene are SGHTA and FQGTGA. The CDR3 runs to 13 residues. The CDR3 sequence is CASSQTTLGEQFF. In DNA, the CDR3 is TGTGCCAGCAGCCAGACTACGTTAGGTGAGCAGTTCTTC.

CDR3 nucleotides: TGTGCCTGGAGTCTCGACGACGGCTATGGCTACACCTTC. It translates to CAWSLDDGYGYTF. The chain recombines TRBV30 with TRBJ1-2; unclear D gene. The CDR3 covers 13 residues. V was trimmed by 2 bases and J by 4 bases, leaving 11 bases between them. The germline CDR1 and CDR2 sequences are GTSNPN and SVGIG (reference sequence).

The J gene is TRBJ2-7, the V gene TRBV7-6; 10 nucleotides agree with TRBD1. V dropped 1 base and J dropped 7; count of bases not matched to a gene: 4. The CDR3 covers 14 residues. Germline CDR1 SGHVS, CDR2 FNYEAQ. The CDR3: CASSLGQGASEQYF. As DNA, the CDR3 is TGTGCCAGCAGCTTAGGACAGGGGGCGTCTGAGCAGTACTTC.

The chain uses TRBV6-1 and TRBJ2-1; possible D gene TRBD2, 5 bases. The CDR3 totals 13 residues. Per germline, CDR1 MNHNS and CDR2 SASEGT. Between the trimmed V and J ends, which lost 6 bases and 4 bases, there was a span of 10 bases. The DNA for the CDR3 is TGTGCCAGCAGGGAGCGGACTTACAATGAGCAGTTCTTC. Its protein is CASRERTYNEQFF.

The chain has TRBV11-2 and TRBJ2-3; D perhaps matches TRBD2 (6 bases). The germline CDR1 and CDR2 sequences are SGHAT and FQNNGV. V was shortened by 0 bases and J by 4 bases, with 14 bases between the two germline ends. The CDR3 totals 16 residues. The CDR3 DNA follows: TGTGCCAGCAGCTTAGAGGGAGGAAGAACCCCAGATACGCAGTATTTT. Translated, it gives CASSLEGGRTPDTQYF.

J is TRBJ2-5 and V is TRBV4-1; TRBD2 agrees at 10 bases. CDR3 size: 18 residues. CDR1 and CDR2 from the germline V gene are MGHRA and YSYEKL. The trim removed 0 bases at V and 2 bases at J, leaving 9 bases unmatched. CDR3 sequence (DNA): TGCGCCAGCAGCCAAGATTGGGCTAGCGGGGGCTCACAAGAGACCCAGTACTTC. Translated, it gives CASSQDWASGGSQETQYF.

CDR3 DNA: TGTGCCAGCAGCTTAGCGAGCCCGGGACAGGGGAATGAAAAACTGTTTTTT. Translated, it gives CASSLASPGQGNEKLFF. The V and J genes are TRBV7-8 and TRBJ1-4, with 10 nucleotides matching TRBD1. V trimming: 0 bases; J trimming: 5 bases; junction bases outside the gene matches: 6. The CDR3 has 17 amino acids. CDR1 is SGHVS, CDR2 FQNEAQ, per germline.

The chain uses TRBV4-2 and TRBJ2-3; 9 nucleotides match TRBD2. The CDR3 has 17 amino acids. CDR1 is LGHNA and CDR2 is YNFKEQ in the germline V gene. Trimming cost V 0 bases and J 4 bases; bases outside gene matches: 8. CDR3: CASSQEGASGTSDTQYF. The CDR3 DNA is TGTGCCAGCAGCCAAGAAGGGGCTAGCGGGACCTCAGATACGCAGTATTTT.

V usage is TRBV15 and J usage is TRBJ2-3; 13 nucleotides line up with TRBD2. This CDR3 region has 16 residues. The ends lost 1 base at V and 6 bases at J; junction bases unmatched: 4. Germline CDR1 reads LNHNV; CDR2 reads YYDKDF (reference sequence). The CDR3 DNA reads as TGTGCCACCAGCAGAGTTGGGACTAGCGGGACCGATACGCAGTATTTT. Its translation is CATSRVGTSGTDTQYF.

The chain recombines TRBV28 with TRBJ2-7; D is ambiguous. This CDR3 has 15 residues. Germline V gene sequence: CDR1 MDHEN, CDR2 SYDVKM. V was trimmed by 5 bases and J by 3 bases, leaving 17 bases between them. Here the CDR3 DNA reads TGTGCCAGCAGTCCCACGGCACCAGATCGCTACGAGCAGTACTTC. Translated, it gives CASSPTAPDRYEQYF.

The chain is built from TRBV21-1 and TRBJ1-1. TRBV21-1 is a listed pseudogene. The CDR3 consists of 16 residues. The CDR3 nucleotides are TGTGCCAGCAGCCCGCCCTTCGAGGGGCTGAACACTGAAGCTTTCTTT. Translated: CASSPPFEGLNTEAFF.

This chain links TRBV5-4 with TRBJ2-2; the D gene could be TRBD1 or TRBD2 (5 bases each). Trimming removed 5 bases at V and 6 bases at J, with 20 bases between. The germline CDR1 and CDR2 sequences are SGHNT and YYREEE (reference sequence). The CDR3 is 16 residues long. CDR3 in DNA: TGTGCCAGCAGTCCCGATCGAGGGGCTAAGGCCGGGGAGCTGTTTTTT. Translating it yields CASSPDRGAKAGELFF.

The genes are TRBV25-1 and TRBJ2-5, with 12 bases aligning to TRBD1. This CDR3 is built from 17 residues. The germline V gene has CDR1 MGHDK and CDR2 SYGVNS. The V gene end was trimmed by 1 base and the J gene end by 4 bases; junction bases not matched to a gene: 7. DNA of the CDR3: TGTGCCAGCAGTGAATCCCGGGACAGGGGGCGCGGAGAGACCCAGTACTTC. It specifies CASSESRDRGRGETQYF. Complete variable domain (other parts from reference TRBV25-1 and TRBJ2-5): EADIYQTPRYLVIGTGKKITLECSQTMGHDKMYWYQQDPGMELHLIHYSYGVNSTEKGDLSSESTVSRIRTEHFPLTLESARPSHTSQYLCASSESRDRGRGETQYFGPGTRLLVL.

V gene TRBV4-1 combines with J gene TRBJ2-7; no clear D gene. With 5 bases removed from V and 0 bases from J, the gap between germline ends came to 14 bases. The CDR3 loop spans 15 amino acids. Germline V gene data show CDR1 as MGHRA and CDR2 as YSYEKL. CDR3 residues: CASSILYQSSYEQYF. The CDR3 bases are TGCGCCAGCAGCATACTTTACCAAAGCTCCTACGAGCAGTACTTC.

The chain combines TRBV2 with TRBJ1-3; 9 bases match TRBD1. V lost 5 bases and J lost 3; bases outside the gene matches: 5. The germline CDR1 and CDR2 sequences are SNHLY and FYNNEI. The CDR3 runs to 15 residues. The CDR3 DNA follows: TGTGCCAGCAGTCTACAGGGGGCCGGTGGAAACACCATATATTTT. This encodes CASSLQGAGGNTIYF.

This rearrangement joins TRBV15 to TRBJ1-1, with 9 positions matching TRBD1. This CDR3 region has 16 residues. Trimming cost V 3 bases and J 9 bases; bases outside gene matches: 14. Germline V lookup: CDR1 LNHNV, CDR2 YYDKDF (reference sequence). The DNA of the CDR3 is TGTGCCACCAGCAGGGACAAACCCGGGACAGGGCGAAAAGCTTTCTTT. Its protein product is CATSRDKPGTGRKAFF. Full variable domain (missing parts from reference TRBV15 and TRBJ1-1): DAMVIQNPRYQVTQFGKPVTLSCSQTLNHNVMYWYQQKSSQAPKLLFHYYDKDFNNEADTPDNFQSRRPNTSFCFLDIRSPGLGDTAMYLCATSRDKPGTGRKAFFGQGTRLTVV.